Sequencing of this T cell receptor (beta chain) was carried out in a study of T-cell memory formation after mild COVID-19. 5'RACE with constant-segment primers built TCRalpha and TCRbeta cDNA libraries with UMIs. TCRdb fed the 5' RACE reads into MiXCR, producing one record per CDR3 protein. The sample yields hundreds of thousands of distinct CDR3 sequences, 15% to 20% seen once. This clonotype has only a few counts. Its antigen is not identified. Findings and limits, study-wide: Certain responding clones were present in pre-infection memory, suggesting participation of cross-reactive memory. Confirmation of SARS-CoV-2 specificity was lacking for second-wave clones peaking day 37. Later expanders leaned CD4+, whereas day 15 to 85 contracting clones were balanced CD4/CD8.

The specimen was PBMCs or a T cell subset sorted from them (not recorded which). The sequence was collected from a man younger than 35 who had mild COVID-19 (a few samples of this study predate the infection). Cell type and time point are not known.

The CDR3 bases are TGTGCCAGCAGCCCCGGGGCAACCACTGAAGCTTTCTTT. Its translation is CASSPGATTEAFF. This rearrangement joins TRBV7-9 to TRBJ1-1; D may be TRBD1 (5 bases). CDR1 SEHNR and CDR2 FQNEAQ come from the germline V gene (reference sequence). Deletions cut 5 bases from V and 4 bases from J, with 11 bases between. The CDR3 loop spans 13 amino acids.